This is a list of T cell receptor beta chains from one sample in a study of OX40 agonist ivuxolimab in advanced cancers. Sequencing used immunoSEQ multiplex PCR; TCRdb keeps in-frame clones, though not all of them. The sample records fewer than 60,000 clones, less than 90% being singletons. The specimen comprised CD4+ or CD8+ T cells sorted from blood, sampled in a trial of the OX40 agonist ivuxolimab. The receptors derive from an adult with an advanced solid tumor such as melanoma, head and neck, liver or kidney cancer. The CDR3 runs from the conserved cysteine through the conserved F or W. A D gene is named only where the DNA matches it firmly. Where a row states a size, it is once, few, many or the class of an expanded clone; other rows omit it.

cdr3_aa | cdr3_nt | d_call | j_call | v_call | clone_size
CASSSSPGTRRETQYF | TGTGCCAGCAGCTCCAGTCCCGGGACTAGGAGGGAGACCCAGTACTTC | TRBD2 | TRBJ2-5 | TRBV7-2 | -
CASSSRLAANNEQFF | TGTGCCAGCAGCTCCCGACTAGCGGCCAATAATGAGCAGTTCTTC | TRBD2 | TRBJ2-1 | TRBV9 | -
CASGQGEDTQYF | TGTGCCTCCGGACAGGGGGAGGATACGCAGTATTTT | TRBD1 | TRBJ2-3 | TRBV30 | -
CASSRAGQARYGYTF | TGTGCCAGCAGCCGTGCAGGGCAGGCCCGCTATGGCTACACCTTC | - | TRBJ1-2 | TRBV5-6 | few
CASSAGTERYEQYF | TGTGCCAGCAGCGCCGGGACAGAGAGGTACGAGCAGTACTTC | TRBD1 | TRBJ2-7 | TRBV6-9 | -
CASTAGGGNQPQHF | TGTGCCAGCACCGCGGGGGGGGGCAATCAGCCCCAGCATTTT | - | TRBJ1-5 | TRBV7-8 | -
CASSFSGRPPRELFF | TGTGCCAGCAGCTTTAGCGGGAGGCCTCCCCGGGAGCTGTTTTTT | TRBD2 | TRBJ2-2 | TRBV7-2 | -
CASSQGFGFKETQYF | TGTGCCAGCAGCCAAGGGTTTGGCTTCAAAGAGACCCAGTACTTC | - | TRBJ2-5 | TRBV14 | -
CASSMRRDRDAGNTIYF | TGTGCCAGTAGTATGAGGCGGGACAGGGATGCTGGAAACACCATATATTTT | TRBD1 | TRBJ1-3 | TRBV19 | -
CASQSSIEQYF | TGTGCCAGCCAGTCTAGTATCGAGCAGTACTTC | - | TRBJ2-7 | TRBV6-5 | -